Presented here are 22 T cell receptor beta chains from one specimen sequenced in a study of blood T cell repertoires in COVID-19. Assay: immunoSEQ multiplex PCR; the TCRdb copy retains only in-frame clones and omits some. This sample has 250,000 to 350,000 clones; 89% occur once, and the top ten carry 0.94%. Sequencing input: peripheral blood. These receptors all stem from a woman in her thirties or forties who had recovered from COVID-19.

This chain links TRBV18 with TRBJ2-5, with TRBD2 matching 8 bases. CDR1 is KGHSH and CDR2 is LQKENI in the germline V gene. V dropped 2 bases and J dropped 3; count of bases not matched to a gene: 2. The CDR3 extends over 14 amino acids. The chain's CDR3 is CASSPTSGKETQYF. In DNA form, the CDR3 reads TGTGCCAGCTCACCAACTAGCGGAAAAGAGACCCAGTACTTC.

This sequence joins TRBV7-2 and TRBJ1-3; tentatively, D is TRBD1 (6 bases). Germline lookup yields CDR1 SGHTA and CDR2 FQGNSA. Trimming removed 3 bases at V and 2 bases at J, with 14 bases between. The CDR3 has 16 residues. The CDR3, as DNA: TGTGCCAGCAGCTTGATGGACAGTTTAACTGGAAACACCATATATTTT. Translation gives CASSLMDSLTGNTIYF.

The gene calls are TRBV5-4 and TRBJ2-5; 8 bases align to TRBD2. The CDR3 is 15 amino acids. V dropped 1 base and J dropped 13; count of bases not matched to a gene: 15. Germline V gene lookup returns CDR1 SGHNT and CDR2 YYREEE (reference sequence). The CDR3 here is CASSLFGREGPPLYF. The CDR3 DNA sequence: TGTGCCAGCAGCTTGTTCGGACGGGAGGGCCCCCCCCTGTACTTC.

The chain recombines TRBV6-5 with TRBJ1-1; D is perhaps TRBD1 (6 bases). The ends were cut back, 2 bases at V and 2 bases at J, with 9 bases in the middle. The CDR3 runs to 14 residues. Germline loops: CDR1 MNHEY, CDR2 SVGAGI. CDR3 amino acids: CASSYTGPNTEAFF. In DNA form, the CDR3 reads TGTGCCAGCAGTTACACAGGGCCAAACACTGAAGCTTTCTTT.

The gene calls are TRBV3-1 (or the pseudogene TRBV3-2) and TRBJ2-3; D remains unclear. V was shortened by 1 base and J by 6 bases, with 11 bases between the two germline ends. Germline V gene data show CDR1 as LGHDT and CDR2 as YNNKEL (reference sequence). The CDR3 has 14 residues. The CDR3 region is CASSQGDVPDTQYF. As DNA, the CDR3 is TGTGCCAGCAGCCAAGGCGATGTTCCGGATACGCAGTATTTT.

This CDR3 is CASSLLWASSYNEQFF. CDR3 coding DNA: TGCGCCAGCAGCTTGTTGTGGGCCTCTTCCTACAATGAGCAGTTCTTC. The genes are TRBV5-1 and TRBJ2-1; D not resolved. The CDR3 is 16 residues long. The germline gives CDR1 SGHRS, CDR2 YFSETQ. The V and J ends lost 1 base and 1 base respectively, with 12 bases between them.

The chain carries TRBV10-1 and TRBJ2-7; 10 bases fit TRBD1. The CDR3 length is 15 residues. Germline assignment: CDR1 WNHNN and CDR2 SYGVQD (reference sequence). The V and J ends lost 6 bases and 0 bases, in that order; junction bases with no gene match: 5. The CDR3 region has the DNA TGCGCCAGCAGAGACAGGGGGCTATCCTCCTACGAGCAGTACTTC. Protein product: CASRDRGLSSYEQYF.

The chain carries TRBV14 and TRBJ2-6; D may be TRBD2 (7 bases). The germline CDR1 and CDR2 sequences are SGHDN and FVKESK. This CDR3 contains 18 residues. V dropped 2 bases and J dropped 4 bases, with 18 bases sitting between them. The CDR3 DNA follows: TGTGCCAGCAGCCAAAGGGGGGGGCTCTTCGCAGGGGCCAACGTCCTGACTTTC. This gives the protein CASSQRGGLFAGANVLTF.

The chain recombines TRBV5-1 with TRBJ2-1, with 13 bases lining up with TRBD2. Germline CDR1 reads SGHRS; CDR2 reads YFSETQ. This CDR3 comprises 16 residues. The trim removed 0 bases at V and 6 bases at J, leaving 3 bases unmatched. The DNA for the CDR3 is TGCGCCAGCAGCTTGGCCACTAGCGGGAGGGTCAATGAGCAGTTCTTC. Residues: CASSLATSGRVNEQFF.

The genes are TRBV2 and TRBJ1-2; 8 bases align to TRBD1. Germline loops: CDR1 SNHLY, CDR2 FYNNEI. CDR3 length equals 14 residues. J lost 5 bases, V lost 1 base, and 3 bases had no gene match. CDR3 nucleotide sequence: TGTGCCAGCAGTGAAGGGACAGGGAGTTATGGCTACACCTTC. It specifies CASSEGTGSYGYTF.

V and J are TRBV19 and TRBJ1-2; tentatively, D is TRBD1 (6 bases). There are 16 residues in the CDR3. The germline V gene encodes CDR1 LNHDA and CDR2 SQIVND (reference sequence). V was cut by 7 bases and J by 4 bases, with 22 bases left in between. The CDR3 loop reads CASTPQGTTGIYGYTF. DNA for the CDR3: TGTGCCAGTACCCCTCAGGGGACCACCGGTATCTATGGCTACACCTTC.

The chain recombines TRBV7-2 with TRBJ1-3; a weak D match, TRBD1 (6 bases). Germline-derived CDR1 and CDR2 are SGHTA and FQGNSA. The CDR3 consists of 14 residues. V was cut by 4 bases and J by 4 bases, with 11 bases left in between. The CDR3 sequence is CASSSGAIGNTIYF. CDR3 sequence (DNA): TGTGCCAGCAGCTCAGGGGCCATCGGAAACACCATATATTTT.

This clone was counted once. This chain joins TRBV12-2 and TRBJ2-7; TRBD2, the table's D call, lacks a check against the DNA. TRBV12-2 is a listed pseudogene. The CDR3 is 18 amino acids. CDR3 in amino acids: CASRFEGPGGRPSYEQYF. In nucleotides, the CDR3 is TGTGCAAGTCGCTTCGAGGGCCCGGGAGGGCGTCCCTCCTACGAGCAGTACTTC.

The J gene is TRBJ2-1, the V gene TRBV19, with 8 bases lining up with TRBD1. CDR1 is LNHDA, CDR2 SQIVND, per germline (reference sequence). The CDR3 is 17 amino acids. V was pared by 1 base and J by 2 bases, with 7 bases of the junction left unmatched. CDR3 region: CASSIGRTGRTYNEQFF. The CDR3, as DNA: TGTGCCAGTAGTATAGGAAGGACAGGGCGGACCTACAATGAGCAGTTCTTC.

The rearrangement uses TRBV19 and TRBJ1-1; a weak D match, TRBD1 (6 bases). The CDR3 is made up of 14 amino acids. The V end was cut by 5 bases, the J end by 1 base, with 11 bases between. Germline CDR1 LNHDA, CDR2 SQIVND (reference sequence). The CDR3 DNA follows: TGTGCCAGTAGTCCGGGACACACGAACACTGAAGCTTTCTTT. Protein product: CASSPGHTNTEAFF. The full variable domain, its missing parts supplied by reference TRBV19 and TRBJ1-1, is DGGITQSPKYLFRKEGQNVTLSCEQNLNHDAMYWYRQDPGQGLRLIYYSQIVNDFQKGDIAEGYSVSREKKESFPLTVTSAQKNPTAFYLCASSPGHTNTEAFFGQGTRLTVV.

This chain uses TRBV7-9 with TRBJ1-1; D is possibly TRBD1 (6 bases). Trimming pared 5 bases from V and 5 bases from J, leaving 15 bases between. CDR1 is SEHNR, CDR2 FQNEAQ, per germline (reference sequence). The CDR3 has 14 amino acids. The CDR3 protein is CASSTTQGRTEAFF. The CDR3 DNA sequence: TGTGCCAGCAGCACAACACAGGGACGAACTGAAGCTTTCTTT.

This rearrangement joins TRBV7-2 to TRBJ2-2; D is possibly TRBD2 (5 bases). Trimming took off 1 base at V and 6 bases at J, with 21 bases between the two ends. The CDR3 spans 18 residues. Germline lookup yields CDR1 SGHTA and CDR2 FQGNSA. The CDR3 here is CASSLGGITGWRAGELFF. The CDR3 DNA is TGTGCCAGCAGCTTAGGTGGAATAACGGGGTGGCGGGCCGGGGAGCTGTTTTTT.

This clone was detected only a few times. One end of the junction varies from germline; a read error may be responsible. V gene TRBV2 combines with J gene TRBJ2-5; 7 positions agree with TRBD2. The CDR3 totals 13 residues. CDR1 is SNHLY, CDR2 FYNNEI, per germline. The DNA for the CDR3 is TGTGCCAGCAGTGAGAGGGCTAGCGGAGGAGGGGACTTC. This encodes CASSERASGGGDF.

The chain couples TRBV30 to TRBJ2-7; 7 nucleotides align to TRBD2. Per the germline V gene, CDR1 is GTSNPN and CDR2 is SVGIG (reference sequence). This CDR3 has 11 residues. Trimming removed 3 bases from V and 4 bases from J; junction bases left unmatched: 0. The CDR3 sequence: CAWRGGYEQYF. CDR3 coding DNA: TGTGCCTGGAGGGGGGGGTACGAGCAGTACTTC. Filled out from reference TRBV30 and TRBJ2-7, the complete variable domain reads SQTIHQWPATLVQPVGSPLSLECTVEGTSNPNLYWYRQAAGRGLQLLFYSVGIGQISSEVPQNLSASRPQDRQFILSSKKLLLSDSGFYLCAWRGGYEQYFGPGTRLTVT.

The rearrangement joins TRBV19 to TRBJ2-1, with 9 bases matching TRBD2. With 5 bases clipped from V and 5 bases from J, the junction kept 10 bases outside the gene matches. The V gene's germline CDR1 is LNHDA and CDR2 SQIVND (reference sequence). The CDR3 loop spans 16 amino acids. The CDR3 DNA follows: TGTGCCAGTAGTCGATTTGGGCTAGCGGGGCACAATGAGCAGTTCTTC. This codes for CASSRFGLAGHNEQFF.

The CDR3 bases are TGTGCCAGCAGCTTAACCCCCATTTACAATGAGCAGTTCTTC. Translated: CASSLTPIYNEQFF. The V gene is TRBV7-3, the J gene TRBJ2-1; D gene unclear. The CDR3 sequence is 14 residues long. Germline V gives CDR1 SGHTA, CDR2 FQGTGA. With 0 bases removed from V and 4 bases from J, the gap between germline ends came to 7 bases.

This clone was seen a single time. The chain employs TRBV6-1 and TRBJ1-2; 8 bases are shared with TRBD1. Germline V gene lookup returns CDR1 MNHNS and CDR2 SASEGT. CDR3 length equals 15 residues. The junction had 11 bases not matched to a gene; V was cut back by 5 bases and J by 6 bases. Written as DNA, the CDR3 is TGTGCCAGCAGTCCTCTGACAGGGGTAGCGGATGGCTACACCTTC. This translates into CASSPLTGVADGYTF.